One sample yielded the 22 T cell receptor beta chains listed below, sequenced in a study of cytomegalovirus exposure and HLA in healthy donors. PCR was performed using 60 Vbeta and 13 Jbeta primers. Sequencing used immunoSEQ multiplex PCR; TCRdb keeps in-frame clones, though not all of them. The table includes 110,000 or so clones, 77% detected once. The source material was PBMCs. The receptor set was obtained from a man aged 18 to 35 in good health and CMV-seropositive.

V and J are TRBV13 and TRBJ1-1; 7 positions match TRBD1. With V trimmed by 3 bases and J by 2 bases, 3 bases remained unmatched. From germline, CDR1 is PRHDT and CDR2 FYEKMQ (reference sequence). The CDR3 runs to 14 residues. Here the CDR3 reads CASSFRGLNTEAFF. DNA for the CDR3: TGTGCCAGCAGCTTTAGGGGGCTAAACACTGAAGCTTTCTTT.

The gene calls are TRBV2 and TRBJ1-4; D gene unclear. V shed 6 bases and J shed 4 bases, with 9 bases lying between them. The CDR3 contains 13 residues. Germline V gives CDR1 SNHLY, CDR2 FYNNEI. The CDR3 sequence: CASREGINEKLFF. In DNA form, the CDR3 reads TGTGCCAGCAGGGAGGGAATTAATGAAAAACTGTTTTTT. The full variable domain, its missing parts supplied by reference TRBV2 and TRBJ1-4, is EPEVTQTPSHQVTQMGQEVILRCVPISNHLYFYWYRQILGQKVEFLVSFYNNEISEKSEIFDDQFSVERPDGSNFTLKIRSTKLEDSAMYFCASREGINEKLFFGSGTQLSVL.

The chain carries TRBV29-1 and TRBJ1-1; 10 nucleotides match TRBD1. Germline loops: CDR1 SQVTM, CDR2 ANQGSEA. This CDR3 region has 15 residues. The J segment lost 0 bases and the V segment lost 8 bases, leaving 9 bases of the junction unmatched. CDR3 nucleotide sequence: TGCAGCATACGGACAGGGGGAGAACTGAACACTGAAGCTTTCTTT. This codes for CSIRTGGELNTEAFF. Together with reference TRBV29-1 and TRBJ1-1, the CDR3 gives the full variable domain: SAVISQKPSRDICQRGTSLTIQCQVDSQVTMMFWYRQQPGQSLTLIATANQGSEATYESGFVIDKFPISRPNLTFSTLTVSNMSPEDSSIYLCSIRTGGELNTEAFFGQGTRLTVV.

This chain uses TRBV9 with TRBJ1-2; 9 positions match TRBD1. This CDR3 is built from 15 residues. With V trimmed by 2 bases and J by 2 bases, 4 bases remained unmatched. Germline V CDR1 and CDR2: SGDLS, YYNGEE. CDR3 bases: TGTGCCAGCAGCGTGATGGACAGGGGCAACTATGGCTACACCTTC. Its protein is CASSVMDRGNYGYTF.

The genes are TRBV28 and TRBJ2-1; 11 bases are a match to TRBD2. CDR1 is MDHEN and CDR2 is SYDVKM in the germline V gene. The CDR3 totals 19 residues. V lost 4 bases to trimming and J lost 0 bases; unmatched junction nucleotides: 11. CDR3 loop: CASSSRGTSGDLSYNEQFF. CDR3 DNA: TGTGCCAGCAGTTCCCGGGGGACTAGCGGAGACCTCTCCTACAATGAGCAGTTCTTC.

The rearrangement joins TRBV18 to TRBJ2-2, with a tentative D call TRBD1 (5 bases). With 8 bases removed from V and 4 bases from J, the gap between germline ends came to 17 bases. Germline V CDR1 and CDR2: KGHSH, LQKENI. The CDR3 has 15 residues. The CDR3 is CASVTAAGFTGELFF. The CDR3 DNA reads TGTGCCAGCGTAACCGCGGCAGGGTTCACCGGGGAGCTGTTTTTT.

The chain has TRBV5-4 and TRBJ2-3; 9 positions agree with TRBD2. V lost 0 bases to trimming and J lost 0 bases; unmatched junction nucleotides: 11. Germline CDR1 reads SGHNT; CDR2 reads YYREEE (reference sequence). The CDR3 runs to 19 residues. In nucleotides, the CDR3 is TGTGCCAGCAGCTTGGGGACGCTAGCGGGGTACGGTAGCACAGATACGCAGTATTTT. Translation: CASSLGTLAGYGSTDTQYF.

The chain uses TRBV5-4 and TRBJ2-5; 10 bases line up with TRBD2. The V segment lost 5 bases and the J segment 2 bases; nucleotides outside the gene matches: 9. The CDR3 contains 16 residues. Per germline, CDR1 SGHNT and CDR2 YYREEE (reference sequence). The CDR3 spells CASRRTSGALQETQYF. The CDR3 DNA reads as TGTGCCAGCAGGCGTACTAGCGGGGCGCTACAAGAGACCCAGTACTTC.

CDR3 amino acids: CASRTGTPYGYTF. The CDR3 DNA is TGTGCCAGCAGGACAGGGACTCCCTATGGCTACACCTTC. J is TRBJ1-2 and V is TRBV28; 7 bases align to TRBD1. The V gene end was trimmed by 6 bases and the J gene end by 4 bases; junction bases not matched to a gene: 5. Per the germline V gene, CDR1 is MDHEN and CDR2 is SYDVKM. The CDR3 loop spans 13 amino acids.

Comment on this clone: An end of the junction differs from the germline gene, which may be a read error. The chain couples TRBV7-9 to TRBJ1-4; tentatively, D is TRBD1 (6 bases). Germline V gene sequence: CDR1 SEHNR, CDR2 FQNEAQ (reference sequence). This CDR3 contains 15 residues. The CDR3 DNA sequence: TGTTCCAGCAGCTTAGTCTTAGGGGGGGGTGAAAAACTGTTTTTT. Its protein is CSSSLVLGGGEKLFF.

This chain joins TRBV27 and TRBJ2-1; TRBD2 agrees at 10 bases. V was pared by 2 bases and J by 3 bases, with 7 bases of the junction left unmatched. The CDR3 spans 17 residues. Germline V gives CDR1 MNHEY, CDR2 SMNVEV (reference sequence). The CDR3 is CASSLSTSGVSYNEQFF. The CDR3 region has the DNA TGTGCCAGCAGTTTAAGCACTAGCGGGGTGAGCTACAATGAGCAGTTCTTC.

The V and J genes are TRBV19 and TRBJ2-7; 7 bases are a match to TRBD1. V lost 3 bases to trimming and J lost 7 bases; unmatched junction nucleotides: 18. Germline V lookup: CDR1 LNHDA, CDR2 SQIVND (reference sequence). The CDR3 sequence is 17 residues long. The CDR3 protein is CASSITRGRGSSREQYF. The CDR3 DNA follows: TGTGCCAGTAGTATTACTCGGGGCAGGGGGTCGTCTCGTGAGCAGTACTTC.

This rearrangement joins TRBV4-1 to TRBJ2-2; 8 bases match TRBD1. CDR1 and CDR2 from the germline V gene are MGHRA and YSYEKL. This CDR3 contains 15 residues. V shed 4 bases, J shed 5 bases, and the junction held 6 bases outside the gene matches. The CDR3 DNA reads as TGCGCCAGCAGCCCCGGGACAGGAGGTACCGGGGAGCTGTTTTTT. Amino acid sequence: CASSPGTGGTGELFF.

The chain is built from TRBV4-1 and TRBJ1-1, with D unresolved. CDR1 and CDR2 (germline): MGHRA, YSYEKL. Between the trimmed V and J ends, which lost 4 bases and 5 bases, there was a span of 14 bases. CDR3 size: 14 residues. The CDR3 protein is CASSPNRAGTEAFF. The DNA of the CDR3 is TGCGCCAGCAGCCCTAACCGGGCGGGGACTGAAGCTTTCTTT.

V is TRBV27 and J is TRBJ1-2; 11 bases agree with TRBD1. J lost 8 bases, V lost 3 bases, and 5 bases had no gene match. Germline CDR1 reads MNHEY; CDR2 reads SMNVEV (reference sequence). The CDR3 has 14 residues. The CDR3 sequence: CASSLGQGVRGYTF. CDR3 coding DNA: TGTGCCAGCAGTTTGGGACAGGGGGTGAGGGGCTACACCTTC.

Only a few counts were recorded for this clone. CDR3 region: CASSIGRAEGGYTF. The DNA for the CDR3 is TGTGCCAGTAGTATAGGCAGGGCAGAAGGAGGCTACACCTTC. The chain couples TRBV19 to TRBJ1-2; D is possibly TRBD1 (5 bases). V shed 1 base and J shed 8 bases, with 14 bases lying between them. Germline CDR1 is LNHDA and CDR2 is SQIVND (reference sequence). The CDR3 runs to 14 residues. The entire variable domain, with the rest obtained from reference TRBV19 and TRBJ1-2, is as follows: DGGITQSPKYLFRKEGQNVTLSCEQNLNHDAMYWYRQDPGQGLRLIYYSQIVNDFQKGDIAEGYSVSREKKESFPLTVTSAQKNPTAFYLCASSIGRAEGGYTFGSGTRLTVV.

The gene calls are TRBV28 and TRBJ1-5; possibly TRBD1 for D (5 bases). The CDR3 runs to 12 residues. V lost 7 bases, J lost 6 bases, and 10 bases lay in between. CDR1 and CDR2 from the germline V gene are MDHEN and SYDVKM. CDR3 nucleotides: TGTGCCAGCACCTGGGGGGGTCAGCCCCAGCATTTT. Its protein product is CASTWGGQPQHF.

The CDR3 DNA is TGCAGCGCTGCATTGGGACTAGCGGGAGGAAGTGTTGGTGAGCAGTTCTTC. Amino acids: CSAALGLAGGSVGEQFF. The chain couples TRBV29-1 to TRBJ2-1; 15 bases map to TRBD2. V shed 7 bases and J 9 bases; nucleotides not matched to a gene: 16. There are 17 residues in the CDR3. Per the germline V gene, CDR1 is SQVTM and CDR2 is ANQGSEA.

The chain joins TRBV5-6 to TRBJ1-1; D is perhaps TRBD1 (5 bases). Trimming cost V 0 bases and J 0 bases, with 12 bases left between them. The CDR3 loop spans 16 amino acids. The V gene's germline CDR1 is SGHDT and CDR2 YYEEEE. The CDR3 sequence is CASSLGDSLLNTEAFF. CDR3 DNA: TGTGCCAGCAGCTTGGGGGACTCCTTATTGAACACTGAAGCTTTCTTT.

The V call is TRBV30, the J call TRBJ2-1; D call uncertain. Between the trimmed V and J ends, which lost 3 bases and 4 bases, there was a span of 10 bases. CDR3 length: 13 residues. Per the germline V gene, CDR1 is GTSNPN and CDR2 is SVGIG (reference sequence). This CDR3 is CAWSVTIYNEQFF. The CDR3 region has the DNA TGTGCCTGGAGCGTGACAATTTACAATGAGCAGTTCTTC.

This clone was recorded a few times. This rearrangement joins TRBV2 to TRBJ1-2; D may be TRBD1 (6 bases). The CDR3 runs to 12 residues. The germline V gene encodes CDR1 SNHLY and CDR2 FYNNEI. Trimming took off 7 bases at V and 13 bases at J, with 19 bases between the two ends. CDR3 region: CASTDGTLRRTF. CDR3 nucleotides: TGTGCCAGCACTGACGGGACACTCCGCCGCACCTTC.

The chain links TRBV29-1 to TRBJ1-2; weak D call: TRBD1 (6 bases). Deletions cut 6 bases from V and 0 bases from J, with 11 bases between. CDR3 size: 13 residues. CDR1 is SQVTM and CDR2 is ANQGSEA in the germline V gene. The CDR3, as DNA: TGCAGCGTCTCGGGACACCCTAACTATGGCTACACCTTC. Protein product: CSVSGHPNYGYTF. Looking up the rest from reference TRBV29-1 and TRBJ1-2 gives the full variable domain: SAVISQKPSRDICQRGTSLTIQCQVDSQVTMMFWYRQQPGQSLTLIATANQGSEATYESGFVIDKFPISRPNLTFSTLTVSNMSPEDSSIYLCSVSGHPNYGYTFGSGTRLTVV.